Presented here are 10 T cell receptor beta chains from one specimen sequenced in a study of CD8+CD57+ T cells in acquired aplastic anemia. Genomic DNA, serving as template, underwent TCR beta VDJ and CDR3 profiling. A single record per CDR3 protein comes from TCRdb applying MiXCR to the reads. Here the sample spans 150,000 to 200,000 distinct CDR3 sequences, approximately 40% being singletons. Sequenced: sorted CD4+, CD8+, or CD8+CD57+ T cells (not recorded which) from PBMCs. The receptor source for this set is a human donor in good health.

This clonotype was seen at least ten times. The chain couples TRBV5-4 to TRBJ2-1; D gene ambiguous. CDR3 length equals 16 residues. Trimming shortened V by 0 bases and J by 2 bases, and 12 bases separated the two germline ends. CDR1 is SGHNT, CDR2 YYREEE, per germline (reference sequence). CDR3 amino acids: CASSLAVVVTYNEQFF. The CDR3 nucleotides read TGTGCCAGCAGCTTGGCCGTGGTAGTAACCTACAATGAGCAGTTCTTC.

In this sample, this clonotype turned up many times. This chain connects TRBV7-2 to TRBJ2-5, with D perhaps TRBD1 (6 bases). Trimming shortened V by 5 bases and J by 3 bases, and 13 bases separated the two germline ends. Looked up from germline, CDR1 is SGHTA and CDR2 is FQGNSA. This CDR3 spans 14 amino acids. The CDR3 loop is CASSPGHGKETQYF. The CDR3 nucleotides are TGTGCCAGCAGCCCGGGACACGGAAAAGAGACCCAGTACTTC.

Turning to this clonotype: Compared with germline, one end of the junction differs, possibly owing to a read error. V gene TRBV11-3 combines with J gene TRBJ1-2; D might be TRBD1 (6 bases). Germline-derived CDR1 and CDR2 are SGHNT and YENEEA. The CDR3 is 11 residues long. For the CDR3, the DNA is TGTGCCAGCAGTTACGAGGGACAAACCATCTTC. It is translated as CASSYEGQTIF.

This clonotype was recorded only once. The chain links TRBV15 to TRBJ2-5, with D maybe TRBD2 (6 bases). The CDR3 covers 16 residues. From germline, CDR1 is LNHNV and CDR2 YYDKDF (reference sequence). V gave up 5 bases and J gave up 5 bases, with 21 bases separating them. The CDR3 loop reads CATSDIWDWPRETQYF. The CDR3, as DNA: TGTGCCACCAGCGATATATGGGACTGGCCTAGGGAGACCCAGTACTTC.

V and J are TRBV7-9 and TRBJ1-1, with D unresolved. CDR1 and CDR2 (germline): SEHNR, FQNEAQ (reference sequence). CDR3 size: 12 residues. Trimming removed 5 bases at V and 3 bases at J, with 7 bases between. CDR3 nucleotides: TGTGCCAGCAGCCAAATGGACACTGAAGCTTTCTTT. It yields the protein CASSQMDTEAFF.

This clonotype was detected many times. The chain links TRBV9 to TRBJ2-3; 8 nucleotides match TRBD1. J lost 2 bases, V lost 3 bases, and 5 bases had no gene match. CDR1 is SGDLS, CDR2 YYNGEE, per germline. The CDR3 has 15 residues. The CDR3 sequence is CASSGQGLVTDTQYF. CDR3 bases: TGTGCCAGCAGCGGACAGGGGTTGGTCACAGATACGCAGTATTTT.

Many counts were recorded for this clonotype. This sequence joins TRBV19 and TRBJ2-1, with a tentative D call TRBD2 (5 bases). The CDR3 contains 16 residues. The germline V gene encodes CDR1 LNHDA and CDR2 SQIVND (reference sequence). The germline V and J ends were trimmed by 3 bases and 0 bases, with 12 bases remaining between them. The CDR3 nucleotides are TGTGCCAGTAGTATTCAAGGACTGAGCTCCTACAATGAGCAGTTCTTC. It encodes CASSIQGLSSYNEQFF.

The chain links TRBV19 to TRBJ1-2; D gene uncertain. The V and J ends lost 5 bases and 3 bases respectively, with 13 bases between them. The CDR3 runs to 14 residues. Germline V gene lookup returns CDR1 LNHDA and CDR2 SQIVND (reference sequence). For the CDR3, the DNA is TGTGCCAGTAGTGAGGCAGGCCGGTACTATGGCTACACCTTC. Translated: CASSEAGRYYGYTF.

V usage is TRBV10-3 and J usage is TRBJ2-1; D is perhaps TRBD2 (7 bases). Germline V gives CDR1 ENHRY, CDR2 SYGVKD. Trimming cost V 3 bases and J 4 bases, with 13 bases left between them. The CDR3 extends over 15 amino acids. For the CDR3, the DNA is TGTGCCATCAGTGACGGAGGGGGGGCATACAATGAGCAGTTCTTC. This translates into CAISDGGGAYNEQFF.

V gene TRBV2 combines with J gene TRBJ2-3, with D unresolved. Trimming cost V 7 bases and J 2 bases, with 16 bases left between them. This CDR3 spans 15 amino acids. Germline CDR1 reads SNHLY; CDR2 reads FYNNEI. CDR3 sequence (DNA): TGTGCCAGCAAGGTCATCCAGTCCCCCACAGATACGCAGTATTTT. This gives the protein CASKVIQSPTDTQYF.